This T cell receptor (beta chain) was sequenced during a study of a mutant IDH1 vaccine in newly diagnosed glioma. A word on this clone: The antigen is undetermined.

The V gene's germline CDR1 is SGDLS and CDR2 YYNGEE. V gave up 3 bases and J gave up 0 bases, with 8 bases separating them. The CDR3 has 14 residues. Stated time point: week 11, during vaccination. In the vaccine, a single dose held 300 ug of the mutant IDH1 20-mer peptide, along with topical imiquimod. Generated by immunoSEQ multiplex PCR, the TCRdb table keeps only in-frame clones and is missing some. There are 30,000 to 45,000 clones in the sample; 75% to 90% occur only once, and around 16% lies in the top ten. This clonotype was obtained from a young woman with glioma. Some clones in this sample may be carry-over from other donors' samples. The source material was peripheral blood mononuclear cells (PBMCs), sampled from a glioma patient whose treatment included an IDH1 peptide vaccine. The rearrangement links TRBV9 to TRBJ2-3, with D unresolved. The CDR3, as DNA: TGTGCCAGCAGCGAATTTTTGAGCACAGATACGCAGTATTTT. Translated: CASSEFLSTDTQYF.